Shown below are 19 T cell receptor beta chains from a single sample sequenced in a study of blood T cell repertoires in COVID-19. Measured with immunoSEQ multiplex PCR; TCRdb has only the in-frame clones, and not every one. The sample has approximately 400,000 clones, 88% seen once. Sample: PBMCs or T cells enriched from blood (not recorded which). These receptor sequences come from a woman aged 18-29 years who had recovered from COVID-19.

V and J are TRBV24-1 and TRBJ2-3, with a tentative D call TRBD2 (6 bases). The germline V and J ends were trimmed by 3 bases and 3 bases, with 18 bases remaining between them. Germline V CDR1 and CDR2: KGHDR, SFDVKD. This CDR3 is built from 17 residues. In DNA, the CDR3 is TGTGCCACCAGTGATCCCCGGGGGAGCGGAGCGACAGATACGCAGTATTTT. Translating gives CATSDPRGSGATDTQYF.

This chain connects TRBV4-1 to TRBJ1-2; 7 bases map to TRBD1. Germline CDR1 is MGHRA and CDR2 is YSYEKL. The CDR3 spans 13 residues. V shed 7 bases and J 7 bases; nucleotides not matched to a gene: 9. In nucleotides, the CDR3 is TGCGCCAGCAACCCGACAGGGTTGAGTGGCTACACCTTC. Its translation is CASNPTGLSGYTF.

The chain employs TRBV28 and TRBJ2-7; the match to TRBD2 covers 8 bases. The V gene end was trimmed by 11 bases and the J gene end by 3 bases; junction bases not matched to a gene: 15. This CDR3 has 15 amino acids. Germline V gene data show CDR1 as MDHEN and CDR2 as SYDVKM. CDR3 nucleotide sequence: TGTGCCGCAACCGGCGGGGGGACTAGAAACTACGAGCAGTACTTC. It encodes CAATGGGTRNYEQYF.

The chain couples TRBV6-4 to TRBJ1-6, with 8 bases identical to TRBD1. V was clipped by 5 bases and J by 6 bases; unmatched bases: 6. The CDR3 loop spans 15 amino acids. Germline V CDR1 and CDR2: MRHNA, SNTAGT. CDR3 nucleotides: TGTGCCAGCAGTCCGACAGGGGACGGTAATTCACCCCTCCACTTT. Residues: CASSPTGDGNSPLHF.

This clone was recorded once. The J gene is TRBJ2-1, the V gene TRBV27; 9 bases align to TRBD2. Losses at the gene ends were 4 bases for V and 0 bases for J; bases not matched to a gene: 13. CDR1 is MNHEY and CDR2 is SMNVEV in the germline V gene (reference sequence). CDR3 length equals 19 residues. The CDR3 nucleotides are TGTGCCAGCAGTTCGGACAGATTCGGACTAGCGAACTCCTACAATGAGCAGTTCTTC. Its translation is CASSSDRFGLANSYNEQFF.

J is TRBJ2-3 and V is TRBV20-1, with TRBD2 identical over 8 bases. V trimming: 3 bases; J trimming: 0 bases; junction bases outside the gene matches: 8. The CDR3 sequence is 16 residues long. Germline values: CDR1 DFQATT, CDR2 SNEGSKA (reference sequence). CDR3 in amino acids: CSASGQRGSSTDTQYF. The CDR3 DNA reads as TGCAGTGCTAGTGGTCAGCGGGGGAGTAGCACAGATACGCAGTATTTT.

V is TRBV5-3 and J is TRBJ2-1; D is unresolved. TRBV5-3 carries the ORF label, with uncertain function. There are 17 residues in the CDR3. Between the trimmed V and J ends, which lost 0 bases and 5 bases, there was a span of 18 bases. The CDR3 DNA is TGTGCCAGAAGCTTGGCCAAGACTGCCACTGCCCACAATGAGCAGTTCTTC. Translation gives CARSLAKTATAHNEQFF.

This clone was recorded only once. The CDR3 protein is CASSSGTGAGNTIYF. In DNA, the CDR3 is TGTGCCAGCAGTTCCGGGACAGGGGCTGGAAACACCATATATTTT. This rearrangement joins TRBV2 to TRBJ1-3, with 10 bases lining up with TRBD1. This CDR3 region has 15 residues. From germline, CDR1 is SNHLY and CDR2 FYNNEI. Trimming removed 5 bases from V and 2 bases from J; junction bases left unmatched: 3.

In its sample, this clone was seen a few times. The rearrangement uses TRBV4-2 and TRBJ2-7; tentative D call: TRBD1 (7 bases). The CDR3 contains 15 residues. V lost 2 bases and J 3 bases, leaving 14 bases between the germline ends. The germline V gene has CDR1 LGHNA and CDR2 YNFKEQ. The CDR3 DNA follows: TGTGCCAGCAGCCAACAGAACCAGGGGGGCTACGAGCAGTACTTC. Translated, it gives CASSQQNQGGYEQYF.

This rearrangement joins TRBV18 to TRBJ1-3, with D possibly TRBD1 on 5 matching bases. The germline CDR1 and CDR2 sequences are KGHSH and LQKENI. Deletions cut 3 bases from V and 2 bases from J, with 11 bases between. The CDR3 loop spans 15 amino acids. CDR3 sequence (DNA): TGTGCCAGCTCACCTACCTCGGGGGCTGGAAACACCATATATTTT. This translates into CASSPTSGAGNTIYF.

The V call is TRBV3-1 (or the pseudogene TRBV3-2), the J call TRBJ1-4; D gene unclear. Germline V gene sequence: CDR1 LGHDT, CDR2 YNNKEL (reference sequence). The CDR3 runs 14 residues. V lost 5 bases to trimming and J lost 8 bases, with 15 bases between them. The CDR3 nucleotides are TGTGCCAGCAGCTACGGAGCCCCTCGAGAAAAACTGTTTTTT. This codes for CASSYGAPREKLFF.

A note on this clone: The junction departs from the called germline gene at one end, perhaps through a read error. The V call is TRBV6-1, the J call TRBJ2-1; D is uncertain. CDR1 MNHNS and CDR2 SASEGT come from the germline V gene. CDR3 length: 13 residues. CDR3 nucleotide sequence: TGTGCCAGCAGGGAAGTTAGTGTTCCTGAGCAGTTCTTC. Translation gives CASREVSVPEQFF.

V usage is TRBV7-3 and J usage is TRBJ2-1; 7 bases align to TRBD2. This CDR3 region has 14 residues. Per the germline V gene, CDR1 is SGHTA and CDR2 is FQGTGA. The V gene end was trimmed by 4 bases and the J gene end by 6 bases; junction bases not matched to a gene: 6. DNA for the CDR3: TGTGCCAGCAGCTACCCAGGACTAGGCAATGAGCAGTTCTTC. Its translation: CASSYPGLGNEQFF.

The rearrangement uses TRBV9 and TRBJ1-2; 9 nucleotides agree with TRBD1. CDR3 size: 14 residues. Germline values: CDR1 SGDLS, CDR2 YYNGEE. The V and J ends lost 3 bases and 6 bases, in that order; junction bases with no gene match: 6. The CDR3 DNA sequence: TGTGCCAGCAGCGAACCGACAGGGGGGGATGGCTACACCTTC. This sequence encodes CASSEPTGGDGYTF.

J is TRBJ1-4 and V is TRBV9, with D perhaps TRBD1 (6 bases). Trimming stripped 3 bases from V and 5 bases from J, with 11 bases between. CDR3 length: 14 residues. Germline values: CDR1 SGDLS, CDR2 YYNGEE. The CDR3 reads CASSADSPNEKLFF. CDR3 coding DNA: TGTGCCAGCAGCGCGGACAGCCCAAATGAAAAACTGTTTTTT.

The genes are TRBV30 and TRBJ1-2; TRBD1 is a possible D gene (6 bases). The CDR3 is made up of 14 amino acids. Trimming shortened V by 1 base and J by 4 bases, and 13 bases separated the two germline ends. Germline CDR1 is GTSNPN and CDR2 is SVGIG (reference sequence). The CDR3 here is CAWSGQGIGYGYTF. The CDR3 region has the DNA TGTGCCTGGAGTGGGCAGGGGATTGGCTATGGCTACACCTTC.

The chain uses TRBV9 and TRBJ1-1, with D perhaps TRBD1 (5 bases). Germline V CDR1 and CDR2: SGDLS, YYNGEE. V lost 4 bases and J lost 2, with 21 bases in between. The CDR3 is 17 residues long. The CDR3 sequence: CASSPAWGVRRNTEAFF. For the CDR3, the DNA is TGTGCCAGCAGCCCTGCTTGGGGGGTTCGTCGTAACACTGAAGCTTTCTTT.

CDR3 loop: CASSQVSGGPPYNEQFF. CDR3 DNA: TGCGCCAGCAGCCAAGTTAGCGGGGGCCCCCCCTACAATGAGCAGTTCTTC. This chain joins TRBV4-3 and TRBJ2-1; TRBD2 agrees at 9 bases. V shed 1 base, J shed 2 bases, and the junction held 6 bases outside the gene matches. The CDR3 has 17 amino acids. Germline loops: CDR1 LGHNA, CDR2 YSLEER.

The chain employs TRBV19 and TRBJ1-5; a possible D gene is TRBD1 (5 bases). CDR1 is LNHDA, CDR2 SQIVND, per germline (reference sequence). The V end lost 5 bases, the J end lost 2 bases, and 13 bases lay between the germline ends. There are 15 residues in the CDR3. CDR3: CASSQQAAGNQPQHF. Written as DNA, the CDR3 is TGTGCCAGTAGTCAACAGGCGGCGGGCAATCAGCCCCAGCATTTT.